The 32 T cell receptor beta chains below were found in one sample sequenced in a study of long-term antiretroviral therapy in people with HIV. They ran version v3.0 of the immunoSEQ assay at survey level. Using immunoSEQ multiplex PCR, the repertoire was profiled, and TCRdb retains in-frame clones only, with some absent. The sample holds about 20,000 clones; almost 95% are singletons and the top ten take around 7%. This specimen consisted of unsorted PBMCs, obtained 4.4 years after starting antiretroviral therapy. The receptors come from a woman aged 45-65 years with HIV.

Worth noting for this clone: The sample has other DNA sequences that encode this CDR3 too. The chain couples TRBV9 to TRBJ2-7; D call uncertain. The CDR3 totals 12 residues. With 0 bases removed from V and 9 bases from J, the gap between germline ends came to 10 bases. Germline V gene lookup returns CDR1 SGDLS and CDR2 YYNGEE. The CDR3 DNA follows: TGTGCCAGCAGCGTAGGGGCTACGAGGCAGTACTTC. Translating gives CASSVGATRQYF.

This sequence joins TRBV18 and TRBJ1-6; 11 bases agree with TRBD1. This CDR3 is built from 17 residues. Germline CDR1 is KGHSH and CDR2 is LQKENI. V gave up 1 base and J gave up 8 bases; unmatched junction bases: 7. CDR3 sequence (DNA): TGTGCCAGCTCACCACAATTAGGACAGGGGGCGGATTCACCCCTCCACTTT. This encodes CASSPQLGQGADSPLHF.

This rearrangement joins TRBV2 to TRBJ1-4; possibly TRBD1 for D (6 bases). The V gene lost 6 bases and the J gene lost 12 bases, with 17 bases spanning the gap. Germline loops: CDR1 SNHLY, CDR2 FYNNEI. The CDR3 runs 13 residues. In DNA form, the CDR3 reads TGTGCCAGCAGCGAGGATGGACAGAGGGAACTGTTTTTT. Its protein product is CASSEDGQRELFF. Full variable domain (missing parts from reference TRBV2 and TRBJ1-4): EPEVTQTPSHQVTQMGQEVILRCVPISNHLYFYWYRQILGQKVEFLVSFYNNEISEKSEIFDDQFSVERPDGSNFTLKIRSTKLEDSAMYFCASSEDGQRELFFGSGTQLSVL.

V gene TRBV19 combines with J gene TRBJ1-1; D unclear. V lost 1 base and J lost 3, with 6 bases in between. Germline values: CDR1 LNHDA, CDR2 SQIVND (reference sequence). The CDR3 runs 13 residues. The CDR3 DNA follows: TGTGCCAGTAGTATAGGTCAGCACACTGAAGCTTTCTTT. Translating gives CASSIGQHTEAFF.

The CDR3 DNA reads as TGTGCTAGTGGTCGCGGGACAGCGGAAAACATTCAGTACTTC. Translation: CASGRGTAENIQYF. The V and J genes are TRBV12-5 and TRBJ2-4, with TRBD1 as a possible D gene (7 bases). V lost 5 bases and J lost 5, with 13 bases in between. CDR1 and CDR2 from the germline V gene are LGHNT and FRNRAP. CDR3 length equals 14 residues.

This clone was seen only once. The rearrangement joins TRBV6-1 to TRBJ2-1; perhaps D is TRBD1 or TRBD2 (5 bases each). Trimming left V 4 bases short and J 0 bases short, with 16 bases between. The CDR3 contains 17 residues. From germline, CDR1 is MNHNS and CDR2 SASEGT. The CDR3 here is CASSVARGRGSYNEQFF. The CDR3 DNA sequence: TGTGCCAGCAGTGTTGCTAGGGGCCGGGGCTCCTACAATGAGCAGTTCTTC.

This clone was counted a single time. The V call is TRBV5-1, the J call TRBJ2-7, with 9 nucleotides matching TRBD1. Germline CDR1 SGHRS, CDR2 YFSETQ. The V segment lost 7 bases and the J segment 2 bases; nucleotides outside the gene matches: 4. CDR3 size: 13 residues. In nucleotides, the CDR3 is TGCGCCAGCGGGACAGGGACAACCTACGAGCAGTACTTC. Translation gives CASGTGTTYEQYF. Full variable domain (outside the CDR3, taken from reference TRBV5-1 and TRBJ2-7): KAGVTQTPRYLIKTRGQQVTLSCSPISGHRSVSWYQQTPGQGLQFLFEYFSETQRNKGNFPGRFSGRQFSNSRSEMNVSTLELGDSALYLCASGTGTTYEQYFGPGTRLTVT.

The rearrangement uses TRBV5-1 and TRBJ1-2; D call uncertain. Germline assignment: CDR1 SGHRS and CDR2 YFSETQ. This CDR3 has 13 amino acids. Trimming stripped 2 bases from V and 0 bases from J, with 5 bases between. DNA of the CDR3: TGCGCCAGCAGCTTAACAGCTAACTATGGCTACACCTTC. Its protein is CASSLTANYGYTF.

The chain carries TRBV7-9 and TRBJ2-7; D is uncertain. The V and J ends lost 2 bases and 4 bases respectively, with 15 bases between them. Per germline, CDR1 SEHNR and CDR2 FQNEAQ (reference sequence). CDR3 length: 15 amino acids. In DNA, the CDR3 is TGTGCCAGCAGCTTAAGCCCCTTTGGCGATTACGAGCAGTACTTC. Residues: CASSLSPFGDYEQYF.

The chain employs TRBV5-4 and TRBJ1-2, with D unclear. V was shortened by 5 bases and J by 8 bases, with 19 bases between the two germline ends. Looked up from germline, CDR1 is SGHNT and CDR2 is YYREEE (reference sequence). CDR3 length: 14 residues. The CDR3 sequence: CASSFQTGMEGYTF. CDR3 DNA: TGTGCCAGCAGTTTCCAGACGGGAATGGAGGGCTACACCTTC.

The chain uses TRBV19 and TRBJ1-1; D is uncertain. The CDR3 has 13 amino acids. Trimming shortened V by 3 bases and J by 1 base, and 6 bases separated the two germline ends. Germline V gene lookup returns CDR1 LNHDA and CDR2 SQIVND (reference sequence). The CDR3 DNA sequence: TGTGCCAGTAGTATTCCGGAGAACACTGAAGCTTTCTTT. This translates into CASSIPENTEAFF.

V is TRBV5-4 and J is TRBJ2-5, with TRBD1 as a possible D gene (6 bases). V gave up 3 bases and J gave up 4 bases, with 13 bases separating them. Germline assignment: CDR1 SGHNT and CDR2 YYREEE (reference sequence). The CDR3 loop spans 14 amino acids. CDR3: CASSSLDRRETQYF. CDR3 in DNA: TGTGCCAGCAGCTCCCTCGACAGGAGAGAGACCCAGTACTTC.

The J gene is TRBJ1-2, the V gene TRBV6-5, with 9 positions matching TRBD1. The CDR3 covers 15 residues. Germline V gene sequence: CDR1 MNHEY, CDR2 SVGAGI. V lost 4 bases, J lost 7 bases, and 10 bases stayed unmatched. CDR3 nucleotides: TGTGCCAGCAGTTCCCCAGGGGACAGGGCGGGTGGCTACACCTTC. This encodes CASSSPGDRAGGYTF.

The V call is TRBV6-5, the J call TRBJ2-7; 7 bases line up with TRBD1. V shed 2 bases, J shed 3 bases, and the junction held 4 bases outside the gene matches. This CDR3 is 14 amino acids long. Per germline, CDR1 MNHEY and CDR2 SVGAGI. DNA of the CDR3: TGTGCCAGCAGTTACCAAAACAGGGGCTACGAGCAGTACTTC. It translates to CASSYQNRGYEQYF.

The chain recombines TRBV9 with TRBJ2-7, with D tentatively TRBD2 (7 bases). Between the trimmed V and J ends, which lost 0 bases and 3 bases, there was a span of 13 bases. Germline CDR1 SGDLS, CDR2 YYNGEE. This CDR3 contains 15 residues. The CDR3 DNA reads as TGTGCCAGCAGCGTAGGTGGGGGGGCGGTCTACGAGCAGTACTTC. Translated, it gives CASSVGGGAVYEQYF.

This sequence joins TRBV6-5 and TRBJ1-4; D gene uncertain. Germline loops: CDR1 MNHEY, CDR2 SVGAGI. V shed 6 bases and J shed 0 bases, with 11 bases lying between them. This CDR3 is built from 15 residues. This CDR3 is CASSLGVPTNEKLFF. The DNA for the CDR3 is TGTGCCAGCAGCCTAGGAGTTCCAACTAATGAAAAACTGTTTTTT.

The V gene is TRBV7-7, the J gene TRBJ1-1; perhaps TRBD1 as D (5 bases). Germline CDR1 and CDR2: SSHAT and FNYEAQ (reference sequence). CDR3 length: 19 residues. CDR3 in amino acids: CARTLPTRTPVESGTEAFF. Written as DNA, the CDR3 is TGTGCTAGGACTTTACCTACGAGGACACCGGTCGAGTCGGGCACTGAAGCTTTCTTT.

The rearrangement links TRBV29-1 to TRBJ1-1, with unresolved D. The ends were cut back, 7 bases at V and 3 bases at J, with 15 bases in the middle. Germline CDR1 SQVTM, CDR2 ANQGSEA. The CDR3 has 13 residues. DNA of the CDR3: TGCAGCGCCCAAAGGGCCCGGGACACTGAAGCTTTCTTT. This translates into CSAQRARDTEAFF.

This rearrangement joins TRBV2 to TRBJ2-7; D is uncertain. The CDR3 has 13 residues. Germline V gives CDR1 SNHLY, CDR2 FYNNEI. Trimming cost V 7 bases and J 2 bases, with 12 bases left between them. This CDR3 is CASTPGETYEQYF. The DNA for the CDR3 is TGTGCCAGCACCCCGGGTGAGACCTACGAGCAGTACTTC.

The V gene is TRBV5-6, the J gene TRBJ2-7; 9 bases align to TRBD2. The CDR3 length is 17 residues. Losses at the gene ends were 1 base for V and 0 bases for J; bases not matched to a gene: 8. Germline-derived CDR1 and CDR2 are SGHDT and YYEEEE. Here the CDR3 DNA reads TGTGCCAGCAGCTTGCATCCAGCGGGGGGTTTCTCCTACGAGCAGTACTTC. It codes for CASSLHPAGGFSYEQYF.

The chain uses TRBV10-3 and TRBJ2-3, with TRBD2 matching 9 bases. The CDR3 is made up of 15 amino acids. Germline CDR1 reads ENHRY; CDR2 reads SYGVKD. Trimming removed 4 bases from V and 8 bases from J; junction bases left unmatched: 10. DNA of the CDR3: TGTGCCATCAGTGGCGGTAGCGGGGGCATGGGTACGCAGTATTTT. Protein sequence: CAISGGSGGMGTQYF.

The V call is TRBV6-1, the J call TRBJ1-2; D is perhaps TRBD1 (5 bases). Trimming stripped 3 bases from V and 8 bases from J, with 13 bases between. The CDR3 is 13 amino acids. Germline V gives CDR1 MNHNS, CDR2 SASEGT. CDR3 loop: CASSEQQDRGYTF. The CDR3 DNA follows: TGTGCCAGCAGTGAGCAACAGGATAGAGGCTACACCTTC.

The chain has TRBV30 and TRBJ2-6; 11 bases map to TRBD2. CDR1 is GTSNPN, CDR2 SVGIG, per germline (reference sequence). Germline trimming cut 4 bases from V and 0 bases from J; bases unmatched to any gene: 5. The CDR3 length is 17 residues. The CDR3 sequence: CAWTLAGGLSGANVLTF. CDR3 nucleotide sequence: TGTGCCTGGACCCTAGCGGGGGGTCTCTCTGGGGCCAACGTCCTGACTTTC.

DNA of the CDR3: TGTGCCAGCACCCCCCGACCGAACACCGGGGAGCTGTTTTTT. Translation: CASTPRPNTGELFF. The gene calls are TRBV9 and TRBJ2-2; D remains unclear. The germline CDR1 and CDR2 sequences are SGDLS and YYNGEE. V was trimmed by 6 bases and J by 0 bases, leaving 9 bases between them. This CDR3 contains 14 residues.

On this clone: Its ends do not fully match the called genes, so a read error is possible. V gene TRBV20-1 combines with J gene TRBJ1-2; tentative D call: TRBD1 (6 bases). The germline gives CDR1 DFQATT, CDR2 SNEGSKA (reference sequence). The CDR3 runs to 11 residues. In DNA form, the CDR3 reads TGCAGTGCTAGAGAACTCGGGACACCCGCCTTC. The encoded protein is CSARELGTPAF.

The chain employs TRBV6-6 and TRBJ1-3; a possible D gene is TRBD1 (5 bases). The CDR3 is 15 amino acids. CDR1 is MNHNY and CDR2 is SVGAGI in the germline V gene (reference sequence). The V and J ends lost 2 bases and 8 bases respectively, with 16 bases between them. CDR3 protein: CASSYGEAGLDTIYF. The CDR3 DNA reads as TGTGCCAGCAGTTACGGCGAGGCAGGGTTAGACACCATATATTTT.

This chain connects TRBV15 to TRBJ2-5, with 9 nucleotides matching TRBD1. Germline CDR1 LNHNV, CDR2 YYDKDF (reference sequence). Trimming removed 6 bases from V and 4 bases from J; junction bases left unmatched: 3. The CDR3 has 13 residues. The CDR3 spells CATRDRGRETQYF. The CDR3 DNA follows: TGTGCCACCAGGGACAGGGGAAGAGAGACCCAGTACTTC.

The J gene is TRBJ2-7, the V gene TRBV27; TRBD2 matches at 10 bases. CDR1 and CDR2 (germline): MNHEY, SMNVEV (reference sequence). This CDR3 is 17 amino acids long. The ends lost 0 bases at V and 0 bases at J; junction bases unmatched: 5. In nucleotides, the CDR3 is TGTGCCAGCAGTTTATCCAGGACTAGCGGAAGCTCCTACGAGCAGTACTTC. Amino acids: CASSLSRTSGSSYEQYF.

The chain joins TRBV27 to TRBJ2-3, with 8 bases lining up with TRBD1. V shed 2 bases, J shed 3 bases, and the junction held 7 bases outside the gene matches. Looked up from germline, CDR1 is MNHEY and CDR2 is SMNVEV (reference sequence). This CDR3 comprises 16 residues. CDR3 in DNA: TGTGCCAGCAGTTTAACTCCAGGGGGCGTTACAGATACGCAGTATTTT. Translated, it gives CASSLTPGGVTDTQYF.

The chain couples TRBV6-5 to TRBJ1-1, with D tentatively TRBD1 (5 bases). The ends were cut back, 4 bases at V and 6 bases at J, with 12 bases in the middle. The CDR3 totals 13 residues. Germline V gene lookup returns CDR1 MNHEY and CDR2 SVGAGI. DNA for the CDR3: TGTGCCAGCAGTTGGAGGGGCTCGGCTGAAGCTTTCTTT. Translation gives CASSWRGSAEAFF.

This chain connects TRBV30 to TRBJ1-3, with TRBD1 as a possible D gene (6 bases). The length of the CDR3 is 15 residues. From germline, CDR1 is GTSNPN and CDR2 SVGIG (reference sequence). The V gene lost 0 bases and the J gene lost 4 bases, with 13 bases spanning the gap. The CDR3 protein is CAWSVRGARGNTIYF. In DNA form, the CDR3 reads TGTGCCTGGAGTGTACGGGGGGCCAGGGGAAACACCATATATTTT.

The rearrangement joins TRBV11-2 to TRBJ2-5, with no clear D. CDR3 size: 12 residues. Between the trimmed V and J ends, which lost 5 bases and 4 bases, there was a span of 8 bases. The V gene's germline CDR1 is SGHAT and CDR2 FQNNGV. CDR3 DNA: TGTGCCAGCAGCCCTCTGAGAGAGACCCAGTACTTC. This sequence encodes CASSPLRETQYF.